The following is a T cell receptor (beta chain) sequence with its context. Participants, 18 to 89 years old, spanned fewer than 25 US areas. Before being deemed recovered, Cohort 3 donors had two negative PCRs, clearance, or symptom resolution. Clones were sequenced by immunoSEQ multiplex PCR, and TCRdb holds only the in-frame ones, with some missing. This sample carries some 380,000 clones, approximately 87% of them seen once, and the ten largest clones take 1% to 1.5%. This CDR3 contains 17 residues. Between the trimmed V and J ends, which lost 2 bases and 4 bases, there was a span of 19 bases. CDR1 and CDR2 (germline): SGHNT, YENEEA. This entry belongs to a study of blood T cell repertoires in COVID-19. Study-wide context: Material from acute and convalescent COVID-19 was sourced from the United States, Italy and Spain.

This receptor was taken from a man aged 30 to 39 who had recovered from COVID-19. Sequenced sample: PBMCs or T cells enriched from blood (not recorded which). The V and J genes are TRBV11-3 and TRBJ2-3; D may be TRBD1 (6 bases). In DNA, the CDR3 is TGTGCCAGCAGCTTAAGTAGCCAGGGGCTCCGGTCAGATACGCAGTATTTT. As protein: CASSLSSQGLRSDTQYF.